These 17 T cell receptor beta chains originate from one sample sequenced in a study of synovial regulatory T cells in juvenile arthritis. Generated by immunoSEQ multiplex PCR, the TCRdb table keeps only in-frame clones and is missing some. Its table records roughly 10,000 clones. The sequenced sample was Treg cells from blood. Subset of the sample: remaining (HLA-DR-negative) circulating blood Treg cells. The receptors stem from a donor aged 2 to 35 with juvenile idiopathic arthritis.

The chain carries TRBV28 and TRBJ2-3; no DNA is available, so the TRBD2 call from TCRdb remains unchecked. This CDR3 is built from 15 residues. The nucleotide record is missing. The germline gives CDR1 MDHEN, CDR2 SYDVKM. The CDR3: CASSPLAGGTDTQYF. The full variable domain, completed using reference TRBV28 and TRBJ2-3, is DVKVTQSSRYLVKRTGEKVFLECVQDMDHENMFWYRQDPGLGLRLIYFSYDVKMKEKGDIPEGYSVSREKKERFSLILESASTNQTSMYLCASSPLAGGTDTQYFGPGTRLTVL.

The chain links TRBV11-2 to TRBJ2-1; TCRdb reports TRBD2, a call that lacks DNA to check it against. Germline CDR1 and CDR2: SGHAT and FQNNGV. This CDR3 spans 13 amino acids. No DNA appears here. The chain's CDR3 is CASSEGTRLVQFF.

The chain recombines TRBV6-1 with TRBJ2-3; the TCRdb D gene call, TRBD2, has no DNA to confirm it. This CDR3 has 13 residues. No DNA is recorded. The V gene's germline CDR1 is MNHNS and CDR2 SASEGT. CDR3 protein: CASSSRSGDTQYF.

The V and J genes are TRBV28 and TRBJ2-1; TCRdb lists TRBD2, though no DNA is available to test this call. Looked up from germline, CDR1 is MDHEN and CDR2 is SYDVKM. The CDR3 runs to 19 residues. No DNA sequence was recorded. The CDR3: CASSLVTRGRPSGYNEQFF.

By frequency, this clone registers medium-sized. The chain combines TRBV10-3 with TRBJ1-1. This CDR3 has 15 amino acids. Nucleotide data are not available. Germline CDR1 and CDR2: ENHRY and SYGVKD. This CDR3 reads CAISESLGVNTEAFF.

The rearrangement joins TRBV15 to TRBJ1-1; TCRdb's D call, TRBD1, is unchecked because there is no DNA. The germline V gene encodes CDR1 LNHNV and CDR2 YYDKDF (reference sequence). CDR3 length: 14 residues. No DNA appears here. This chain's CDR3 is CATSRDYTTVEAFF. The full variable domain, completed using reference TRBV15 and TRBJ1-1, is DAMVIQNPRYQVTQFGKPVTLSCSQTLNHNVMYWYQQKSSQAPKLLFHYYDKDFNNEADTPDNFQSRRPNTSFCFLDIRSPGLGDTAMYLCATSRDYTTVEAFFGQGTRLTVV.

The gene calls are TRBV5-1 and TRBJ2-7; with no DNA, the TCRdb D assignment of TRBD2 cannot be verified. Germline V CDR1 and CDR2: SGHRS, YFSETQ. The CDR3 runs to 13 residues. The coding DNA is unavailable. This CDR3 reads CASSPGTHYEQYF.

This chain uses TRBV5-5 with TRBJ1-1; the TRBD1 assignment by TCRdb is unverifiable without DNA. Germline V gene lookup returns CDR1 SGHKS and CDR2 YYEKEE (reference sequence). CDR3 length equals 14 residues. There is no recorded DNA. The CDR3 sequence is CASSAGQGPLKAFF.

This sequence joins TRBV5-1 and TRBJ1-2; TCRdb calls TRBD1, which cannot be checked without DNA. Germline V CDR1 and CDR2: SGHRS, YFSETQ. The CDR3 extends over 15 amino acids. No DNA is given. The CDR3 spells CASSLQGQGAGGYTF.

This clone shows up as medium-sized by frequency. This chain joins TRBV19 and TRBJ1-4; TCRdb returns TRBD1, unconfirmable since there is no DNA. This CDR3 comprises 11 residues. This entry has no DNA. Germline V gives CDR1 LNHDA, CDR2 SQIVND (reference sequence). This chain's CDR3 is CASSTGEKLFF.

V gene TRBV29-1 combines with J gene TRBJ1-1; TCRdb picks TRBD1, but there is no DNA to check that call. Germline values: CDR1 SQVTM, CDR2 ANQGSEA. CDR3 length: 13 amino acids. No DNA appears here. This chain's CDR3 is CSAQDAVNTEAFF.

The chain is built from TRBV6-1 and TRBJ1-5. The CDR3 sequence is 11 residues long. The DNA is not on file. From germline, CDR1 is MNHNS and CDR2 SASEGT. CDR3 residues: CASSDLKPQHF.

This chain uses TRBV29-1 with TRBJ1-3. The CDR3 loop spans 12 amino acids. There is no recorded DNA. CDR1 and CDR2 (germline): SQVTM, ANQGSEA. CDR3 in amino acids: CSVRYSGNTIYF.

The chain recombines TRBV7-8 with TRBJ2-5; TCRdb's D gene call, TRBD2, goes unchecked for lack of DNA. From germline, CDR1 is SGHVS and CDR2 FQNEAQ. The CDR3 loop spans 15 amino acids. DNA was not recorded. The CDR3 spells CASSLGGRGQETQYF.

This rearrangement joins TRBV9 to TRBJ2-7. The CDR3 is 13 amino acids. No DNA appears here. The germline V gene has CDR1 SGDLS and CDR2 YYNGEE. The CDR3 protein is CASSVEGPTEQYF.

V usage is TRBV4-2 and J usage is TRBJ2-1; TCRdb outputs TRBD2, but without DNA this stays unchecked. CDR1 and CDR2 from the germline V gene are LGHNA and YNFKEQ. This CDR3 has 14 residues. No DNA has been recorded. The CDR3 is CASAGDFSYNEQFF.

V usage is TRBV18 and J usage is TRBJ1-5; the TRBD1 assignment by TCRdb is unverifiable without DNA. The CDR3 totals 15 residues. The DNA sequence is not available. From germline, CDR1 is KGHSH and CDR2 LQKENI. CDR3 amino acids: CASSPGAGGNQPQHF.